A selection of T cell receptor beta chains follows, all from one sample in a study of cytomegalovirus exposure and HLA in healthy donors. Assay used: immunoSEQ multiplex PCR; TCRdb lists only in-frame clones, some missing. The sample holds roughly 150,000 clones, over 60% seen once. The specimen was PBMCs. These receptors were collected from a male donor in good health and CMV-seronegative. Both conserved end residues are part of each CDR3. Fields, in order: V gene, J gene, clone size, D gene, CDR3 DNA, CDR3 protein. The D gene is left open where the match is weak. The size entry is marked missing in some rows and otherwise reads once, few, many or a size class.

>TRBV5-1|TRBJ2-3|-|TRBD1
TGCGCCAGCGGGGGAGGACAGGGGGGAGGAGATACGCAGTATTTT
CASGGGQGGGDTQYF
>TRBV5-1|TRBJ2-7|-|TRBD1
TGCGCCAGCAGCTTGGCCCCAGGGGGCGCCTCACTGGCCTACGAGCAGTACTTC
CASSLAPGGASLAYEQYF
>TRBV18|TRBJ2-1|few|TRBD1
TGTGCCAGCTCACCACCGAGGACAGGGCTCGTCAATGAGCAGTTCTTC
CASSPPRTGLVNEQFF
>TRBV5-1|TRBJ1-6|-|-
TGCGCCAGCAGCTTGGAAGTACCTGGACAGACCTTTAATTCACCCCTCCACTTT
CASSLEVPGQTFNSPLHF
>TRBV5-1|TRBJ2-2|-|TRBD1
TGCGCCAGCAGGAAACAGGGGGCCGGCACCGGGGAGCTGTTTTTT
CASRKQGAGTGELFF
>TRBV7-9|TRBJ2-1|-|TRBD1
TGTTCCAGCGGCACTCCATGGACAGGGGGCCTCAATGAGCAGTTCTTC
CSSGTPWTGGLNEQFF
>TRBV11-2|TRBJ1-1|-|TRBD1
TGTGCCAGCAGCTTAACGACAGGGGGGCAGACTGAAGCTTTCTTT
CASSLTTGGQTEAFF
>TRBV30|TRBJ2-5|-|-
TGTGCCTGGAGTGTCTTAGCGGAGGAGGCCCAGTACTTC
CAWSVLAEEAQYF
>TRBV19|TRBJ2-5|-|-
TGTGCCAGTAGTATAAGGTCAAGGGGCGATGGGACCCAGTACTTC
CASSIRSRGDGTQYF
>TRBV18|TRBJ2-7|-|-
TGTGCCAGCTCACGGGGCCCCTCCTACGAGCAGTACTTC
CASSRGPSYEQYF
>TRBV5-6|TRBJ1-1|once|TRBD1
TGTGCCAGCAGCCCAGAGACAGGGTCTCCTGAAGCTTTCTTT
CASSPETGSPEAFF
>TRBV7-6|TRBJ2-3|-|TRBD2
TGTGCCAGCAGCCCCCGGGTAGCGGGAAGGGGGACAGATACGCAGTATTTT
CASSPRVAGRGTDTQYF